A selection of T cell receptor beta chains follows, all from one sample in a study of blood T cell repertoires in COVID-19. TCRdb's copy holds only in-frame clones and misses some; the assay was immunoSEQ multiplex PCR. Of 220,000 or so clones listed, about 78% are singletons. Input material: peripheral blood. The origin of the receptors is a woman in her 70s with acute or convalescent COVID-19. CDR3s include the opening cysteine and the closing phenylalanine or tryptophan. Each record gives: clone size, V gene, D gene, J gene, CDR3 DNA, CDR3 protein. A D gene is named only where the DNA matches it firmly. Clone size is shown for a subset of rows, as once, few, many or a class of expanded clone.

few	TRBV7-2	TRBD2	TRBJ2-1	TGTGCCAGCAGCCGCACTAGCGGGCCCTACAATGAGCAGTTCTTC	CASSRTSGPYNEQFF
NA	TRBV10-3	NA	TRBJ1-2	TGTGCCATCAGTGAGTCGGGGGCAGGGGTGGCTAACTATGGCTACACCTTC	CAISESGAGVANYGYTF
NA	TRBV3-1/TRBV3-2	NA	TRBJ1-2	TGTGCCAGCAGCCAAGGTCCAGATGGCTACACCTTC	CASSQGPDGYTF
NA	TRBV28	NA	TRBJ2-3	TGTGCCAGCAGTTTATATATAGCCGGGAGCACAGATACGCAGTATTTT	CASSLYIAGSTDTQYF
NA	TRBV6-6	NA	TRBJ1-4	TGTGCCAGCAGTTCTACGGTTGCGGAGGAAAAACTGTTTTTT	CASSSTVAEEKLFF
NA	TRBV19	NA	TRBJ2-2	TGTGCCAGTAGTATGAGCTTGGTCGGGGAGCTGTTTTTT	CASSMSLVGELFF
NA	TRBV3-1/TRBV3-2	NA	TRBJ1-2	TGTGCCAGCGCACGAGAGTCAGGCTCCTATGGCTACACCTTC	CASARESGSYGYTF
NA	TRBV2	TRBD2	TRBJ2-3	TGTGCCAGCAGTGTAGCTAGCGGGAGTGCCACAGATACGCAGTATTTT	CASSVASGSATDTQYF
NA	TRBV25-1	NA	TRBJ1-5	TGTGCCAGCAGTGGACAGCTGAGCAATCAGCCCCAGCATTTT	CASSGQLSNQPQHF
NA	TRBV7-5	NA	TRBJ1-5	TGTGCCAGAAGCGCCCGGACAGGGCCCCTGAGCAATCAGCCCCAGCATTTT	CARSARTGPLSNQPQHF
few	TRBV28	NA	TRBJ1-6	TGTGCCAGCAGGGGAGGACGGAGTCGAAGCTCACCCCTCCACTTT	CASRGGRSRSSPLHF
NA	TRBV6-1	NA	TRBJ2-7	TGTGCCAGCAGTGAAGGAGATACCTACGAGCAGTACTTC	CASSEGDTYEQYF
NA	TRBV7-3	NA	TRBJ2-3	TGTGCCAGCAGCTTAACTGGCGGGTCGGATACGCAGTATTTT	CASSLTGGSDTQYF
NA	TRBV6-6	NA	TRBJ2-7	TGTGCCAGCAGTCAAACAGGGCTCCACGAGCAGTACTTC	CASSQTGLHEQYF
NA	TRBV3-1/TRBV3-2	TRBD1	TRBJ2-7	TGTGCCAGCAGCCGCTTCCGGGACAGGGACTACGAGCAGTACTTC	CASSRFRDRDYEQYF
NA	TRBV7-7	TRBD2	TRBJ2-5	TGTGCCAGCAGCTTAGAAGGACTAGCGGAAGAGACCCAGTACTTC	CASSLEGLAEETQYF
few	TRBV19	TRBD2	TRBJ2-7	TGTGCCAGTAGTAGGGAGCGGGGAAACTACGAGCAGTACTTC	CASSRERGNYEQYF
NA	TRBV30	NA	TRBJ1-4	TGTGCCTGGAGTGTACCATTGCCAGAAAATGAAAAACTGTTTTTT	CAWSVPLPENEKLFF
few	TRBV27	TRBD1	TRBJ1-1	TGTGCCAGCAGTTTACAGGGGGCGAACACTGAAGCTTTCTTT	CASSLQGANTEAFF
NA	TRBV3-1/TRBV3-2	NA	TRBJ2-2	TGTGCCAGCAGCCTATCCACCGGGGAGCTGTTTTTT	CASSLSTGELFF
NA	TRBV27	TRBD1	TRBJ1-2	TGTGCCAGCAGTTTATCAAAGGGGGCCGGGGGCTACACCTTC	CASSLSKGAGGYTF
NA	TRBV6-5	TRBD1	TRBJ1-5	TGTGCCAGCAGTTCCCGGACAGGGGGCAATCAGCCCCAGCATTTT	CASSSRTGGNQPQHF
NA	TRBV10-2	NA	TRBJ1-2	TGCGCCAGCAGTGGGGAAGGGGCGGCTGGCTACACCTTC	CASSGEGAAGYTF
NA	TRBV7-3	NA	TRBJ1-6	TGTGCCAGCACCTCTGAGGGGACTAAATCACCCCTCCACTTT	CASTSEGTKSPLHF
NA	TRBV19	TRBD2	TRBJ2-7	TGTGCCAGTAGTCCTGGACTAGCCCTGAGCTCCTACGAGCAGTACTTC	CASSPGLALSSYEQYF
NA	TRBV4-2	NA	TRBJ2-3	TGTGCCAGCAGCCGCTCCCAGGTATTCACAGATACGCAGTATTTT	CASSRSQVFTDTQYF
NA	TRBV2	NA	TRBJ1-4	TGTGCCAGCAGTGAAGTCGGGGAACTGTTTTTT	CASSEVGELFF
NA	TRBV18	NA	TRBJ2-7	TGTGCCAGCTCCCTAATCCGGGAGTCCTACGAGCAGTACTTC	CASSLIRESYEQYF
NA	TRBV9	TRBD2	TRBJ2-7	TGTGCCAGCAGCCCCGGACTAGCGGCCTCCTACGAGCAGTACTTC	CASSPGLAASYEQYF
many	TRBV21-1	NA	TRBJ2-7	TGTGCCAGCAGCAAAGTATTTTCGGGACACCGCTACGAGCAGTACTTC	CASSKVFSGHRYEQYF
NA	TRBV6-5	NA	TRBJ1-5	TGTGCCAGCAGCCCAACCGGGGGTGGCAATCAGCCCCAGCATTTT	CASSPTGGGNQPQHF
few	TRBV14	TRBD1	TRBJ2-1	TGTGCCAGCAGCCGACAGGGAGCGGAGCGGTACAATGAGCAGTTCTTC	CASSRQGAERYNEQFF
NA	TRBV10-2	NA	TRBJ2-1	TGCGCCAGCAGTGAGTCGAGGACAGTCCGTAATGAGCAGTTCTTC	CASSESRTVRNEQFF
NA	TRBV19	NA	TRBJ1-1	TGTGCCAGTAGTCCCGAGGGATTCAACACTGAAGCTTTCTTT	CASSPEGFNTEAFF
NA	TRBV19	TRBD1	TRBJ2-5	TGTGCCAGTAGTAGGTATGGGACAGGACAAGAGACCCAGTACTTC	CASSRYGTGQETQYF
NA	TRBV11-2	TRBD2	TRBJ2-5	TGTGCCAGCAGCCCGACTAGCGGGGGGGAGACCCAGTACTTC	CASSPTSGGETQYF
NA	TRBV3-1/TRBV3-2	NA	TRBJ1-3	TGTGCCAGCAGCCTGGCGGGGGAGTGGAACACCATATATTTT	CASSLAGEWNTIYF
NA	TRBV5-1	NA	TRBJ2-2	TGCGCCAGCAGCTTGGACTTAAATACCCTATTCGCCGGGGAGCTGTTTTTT	CASSLDLNTLFAGELFF
NA	TRBV6-5	TRBD2	TRBJ2-7	TGTGCCAGCAGTTACCGAGGACTAGCGAACTCCTACGAGCAGTACTTC	CASSYRGLANSYEQYF
NA	TRBV2	NA	TRBJ2-7	TGTGCCAGCAGTGAAGCGCCAGGGGAGTCCTACGAGCAGTACTTC	CASSEAPGESYEQYF
once	TRBV27	TRBD2	TRBJ2-1	TGTGCCAGCAGTAGGCCTAGCGGGAGGGCCGTCCCCTACAATGAGCAGTTCTTC	CASSRPSGRAVPYNEQFF
NA	TRBV19	NA	TRBJ1-1	TGTGCCAGTACCGATCGGTCCCTCAGGTCTCCTGAAGCTTTCTTT	CASTDRSLRSPEAFF
once	TRBV7-9	NA	TRBJ1-1	TGTGCCAGCAGCTTTGGAGGGAGTACTGAAGCTTTCTTT	CASSFGGSTEAFF
NA	TRBV5-6	NA	TRBJ1-2	TGTGCCAGCAGCCTCCCCGGGTCCGCTGGCTACACCTTC	CASSLPGSAGYTF
NA	TRBV27	NA	TRBJ1-5	TGTGCCAGCAGTCTAGGCGGGGTCTTGAGCAATCAGCCCCAGCATTTT	CASSLGGVLSNQPQHF
NA	TRBV10-2	NA	TRBJ2-1	TGCGCCAGCTCCAGGTCTAACAATGAGCAGTTCTTC	CASSRSNNEQFF
NA	TRBV27	TRBD1	TRBJ2-7	TGTGCCAGCAGGGGGACAGCCTCCTACGAGCAGTACTTC	CASRGTASYEQYF
NA	TRBV5-1	TRBD1	TRBJ1-2	TGCGCCAGCAGCTTCCGACAGGGAGGTGACGGCTACACCTTC	CASSFRQGGDGYTF
NA	TRBV28	TRBD2	TRBJ2-1	TGTGCCAGCAGAGAGACTAGCGGGGGCTCCTACAATGAGCAGTTCTTC	CASRETSGGSYNEQFF
NA	TRBV5-1	NA	TRBJ2-3	TGCGCCAGCAGCTTGGCCCTACAGAGCACAGATACGCAGTATTTT	CASSLALQSTDTQYF
once	TRBV5-4	TRBD2	TRBJ2-5	TGTGCCAGCAGCTCCCGGGACAGAGCGGGAGGAGGGGAGACCCAGTACTTC	CASSSRDRAGGGETQYF
NA	TRBV5-6	TRBD2	TRBJ2-5	TGTGCCAGCAGCTTGGAAGGCTTAGCGGGAGTTGAGACCCAGTACTTC	CASSLEGLAGVETQYF
NA	TRBV5-1	NA	TRBJ1-1	TGCGCCAGCAGCTTGGAGGGGGGGCTCGGCACTGAAGCTTTCTTT	CASSLEGGLGTEAFF